The sequence of this T cell receptor (beta chain) was determined in a study of blood T cell repertoires in COVID-19. Study-wide context: Donors in the United States, Italy and Spain gave samples during acute or convalescent COVID-19. Sources were T cells, B-cell-depleted T cells, or PBMCs; the material itself was cDNA or gDNA.

This clone occurred once. Per the study methods: How many nucleated cells were present was estimated from reference gene primer amplification. Sequenced by immunoSEQ multiplex PCR; TCRdb stores in-frame clones only, minus some. That table gives V, J and clone size, and the DNA gave D and trimming. The table records approximately 190,000 clones, 75% to 90% of them present only once. The sample consisted of peripheral blood. The receptor was isolated from a man aged 55-75 years with acute or convalescent COVID-19.

The DNA of the CDR3 is TGTGCCAGCTCACCCCCCAGCGGGGAAGAGACCCAGTACTTC. The encoded protein is CASSPPSGEETQYF. This rearrangement joins TRBV18 to TRBJ2-5; 7 bases are a match to TRBD2. V lost 3 bases, J lost 3 bases, and 4 bases stayed unmatched. Germline V gene lookup returns CDR1 KGHSH and CDR2 LQKENI. This CDR3 contains 14 residues.